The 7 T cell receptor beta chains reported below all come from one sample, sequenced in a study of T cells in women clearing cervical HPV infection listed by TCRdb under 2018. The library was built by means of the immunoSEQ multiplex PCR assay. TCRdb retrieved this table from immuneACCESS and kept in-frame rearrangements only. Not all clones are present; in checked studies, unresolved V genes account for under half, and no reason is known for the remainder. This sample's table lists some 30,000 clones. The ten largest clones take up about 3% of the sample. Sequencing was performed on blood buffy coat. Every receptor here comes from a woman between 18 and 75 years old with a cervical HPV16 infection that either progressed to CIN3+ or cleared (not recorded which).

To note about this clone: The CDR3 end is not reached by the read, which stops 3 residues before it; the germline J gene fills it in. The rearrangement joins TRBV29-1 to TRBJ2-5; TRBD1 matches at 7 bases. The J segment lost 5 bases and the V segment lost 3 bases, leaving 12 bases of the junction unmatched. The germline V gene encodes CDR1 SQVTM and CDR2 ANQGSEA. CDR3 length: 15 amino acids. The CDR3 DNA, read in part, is TGCAGCGTTGACGGAAAGGGGGCAGTTTCGGAGACC. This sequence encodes CSVDGKGAVSET. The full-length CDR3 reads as CSVDGKGAVSETQYF.

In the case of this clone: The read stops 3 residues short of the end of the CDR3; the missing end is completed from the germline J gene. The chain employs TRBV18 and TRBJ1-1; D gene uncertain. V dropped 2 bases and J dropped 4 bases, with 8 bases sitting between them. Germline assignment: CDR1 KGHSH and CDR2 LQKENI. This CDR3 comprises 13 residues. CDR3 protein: CASSPGLSTEAFF. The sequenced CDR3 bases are TGTGCCAGCTCACCAGGGCTCTCCACTGAA.

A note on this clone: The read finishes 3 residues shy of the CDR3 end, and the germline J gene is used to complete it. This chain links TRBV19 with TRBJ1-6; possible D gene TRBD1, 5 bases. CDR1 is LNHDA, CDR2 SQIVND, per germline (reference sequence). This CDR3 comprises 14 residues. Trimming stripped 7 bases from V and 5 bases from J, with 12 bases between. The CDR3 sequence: CASKQVRDNSPLHF. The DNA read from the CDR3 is TGTGCCAGTAAACAGGTACGAGATAATTCACCC.

CDR3 loop: CASNSQGLSNQPQHF. The sequenced CDR3 bases are TGTGCCTCCAATTCACAGGGTCTCAGCAATCAGCCC. The V call is TRBV30, the J call TRBJ1-5; a possible D gene is TRBD1 (6 bases). The missing CDR3 end, 3 residues past where the read stops, is filled in from the germline J gene. The CDR3 is 15 amino acids. V lost 7 bases and J 1 base, leaving 17 bases between the germline ends. The germline V gene encodes CDR1 GTSNPN and CDR2 SVGIG (reference sequence).

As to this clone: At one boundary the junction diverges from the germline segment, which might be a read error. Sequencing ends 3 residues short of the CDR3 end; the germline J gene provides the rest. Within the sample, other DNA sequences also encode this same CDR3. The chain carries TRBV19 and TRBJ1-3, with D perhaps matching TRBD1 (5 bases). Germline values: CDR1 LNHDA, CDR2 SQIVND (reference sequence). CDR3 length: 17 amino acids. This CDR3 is CASSTRGYRRSGNTIYF. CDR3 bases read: TGTGCCAGTAGTACCCGTGGCTACAGGCGCTCTGGAAACACT.

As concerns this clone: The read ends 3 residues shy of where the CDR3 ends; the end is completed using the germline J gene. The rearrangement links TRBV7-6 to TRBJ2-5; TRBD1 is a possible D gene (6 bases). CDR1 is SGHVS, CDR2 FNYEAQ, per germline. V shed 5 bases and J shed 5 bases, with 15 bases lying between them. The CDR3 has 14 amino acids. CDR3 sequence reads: CASSPQGLGETQYF. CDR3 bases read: TGTGCCAGCAGCCCCCAGGGGCTCGGGGAGACC.

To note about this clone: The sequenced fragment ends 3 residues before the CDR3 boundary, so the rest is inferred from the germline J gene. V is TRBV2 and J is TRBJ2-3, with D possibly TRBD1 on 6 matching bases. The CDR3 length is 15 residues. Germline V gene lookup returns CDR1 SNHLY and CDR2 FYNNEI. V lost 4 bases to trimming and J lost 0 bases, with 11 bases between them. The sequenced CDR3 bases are TGTGCCAGCAGTGGTGACAGGTCTAGCACAGATACG. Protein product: CASSGDRSSTDT. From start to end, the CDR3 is CASSGDRSSTDTQYF.